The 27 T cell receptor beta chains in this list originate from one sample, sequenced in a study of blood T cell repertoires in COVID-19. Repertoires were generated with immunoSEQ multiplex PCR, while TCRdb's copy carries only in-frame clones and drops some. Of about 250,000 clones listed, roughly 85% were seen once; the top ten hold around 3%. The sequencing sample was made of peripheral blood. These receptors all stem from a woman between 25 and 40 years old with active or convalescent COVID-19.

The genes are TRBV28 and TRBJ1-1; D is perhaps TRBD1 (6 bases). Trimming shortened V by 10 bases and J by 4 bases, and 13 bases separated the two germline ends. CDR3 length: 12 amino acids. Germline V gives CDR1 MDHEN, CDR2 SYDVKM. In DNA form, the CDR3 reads TGTGCCACCACCTACAGGGTCACTGAAGCTTTCTTT. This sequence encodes CATTYRVTEAFF.

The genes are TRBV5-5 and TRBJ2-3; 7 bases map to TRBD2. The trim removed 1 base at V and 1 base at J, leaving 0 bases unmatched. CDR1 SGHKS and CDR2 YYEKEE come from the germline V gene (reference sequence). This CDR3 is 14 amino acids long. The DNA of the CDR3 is TGTGCCAGCAGCTTGCGGGGGGGCACAGATACGCAGTATTTT. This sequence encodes CASSLRGGTDTQYF.

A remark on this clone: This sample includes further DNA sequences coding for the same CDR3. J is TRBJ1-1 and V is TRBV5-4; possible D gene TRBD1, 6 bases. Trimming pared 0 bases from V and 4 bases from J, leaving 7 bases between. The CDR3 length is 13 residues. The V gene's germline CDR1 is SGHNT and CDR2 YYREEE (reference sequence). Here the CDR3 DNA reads TGTGCCAGCAGCTTGGAAGGGGGCACTGAAGCTTTCTTT. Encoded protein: CASSLEGGTEAFF.

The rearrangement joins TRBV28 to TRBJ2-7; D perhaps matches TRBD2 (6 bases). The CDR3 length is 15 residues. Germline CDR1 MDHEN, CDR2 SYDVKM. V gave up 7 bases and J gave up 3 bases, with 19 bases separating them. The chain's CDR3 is CASKSDRGTLYEQYF. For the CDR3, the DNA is TGTGCCAGCAAATCGGATCGGGGGACCCTCTACGAGCAGTACTTC.

CDR3 amino acids: CASSLGGADTEAFF. CDR3 DNA: TGTGCCAGCAGCTTAGGGGGCGCCGACACTGAAGCTTTCTTT. The chain employs TRBV7-3 and TRBJ1-1; possible D gene TRBD1, 6 bases. Germline V gives CDR1 SGHTA, CDR2 FQGTGA. The CDR3 is 14 residues long. V was pared by 2 bases and J by 3 bases, with 10 bases between.

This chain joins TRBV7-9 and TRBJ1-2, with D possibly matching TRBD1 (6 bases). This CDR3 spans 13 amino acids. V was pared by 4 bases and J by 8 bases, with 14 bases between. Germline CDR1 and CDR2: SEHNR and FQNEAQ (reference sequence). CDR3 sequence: CASSSGPGEGYTF. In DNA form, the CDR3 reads TGTGCCAGCAGCTCAGGTCCAGGGGAAGGCTACACCTTC.

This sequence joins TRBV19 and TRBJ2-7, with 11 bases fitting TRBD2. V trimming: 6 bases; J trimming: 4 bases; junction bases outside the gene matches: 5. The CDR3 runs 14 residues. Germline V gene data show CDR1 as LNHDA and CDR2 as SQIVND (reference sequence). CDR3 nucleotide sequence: TGTGCCAGTAGCCCTAGCGGGGGGTGGTACGAGCAGTACTTC. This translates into CASSPSGGWYEQYF.

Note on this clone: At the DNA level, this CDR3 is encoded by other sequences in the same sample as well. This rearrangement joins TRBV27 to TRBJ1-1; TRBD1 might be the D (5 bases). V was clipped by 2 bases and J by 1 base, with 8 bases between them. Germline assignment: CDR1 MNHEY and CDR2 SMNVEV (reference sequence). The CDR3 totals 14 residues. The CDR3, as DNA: TGTGCCAGCAGTTTACAGGGCAGGAACACTGAAGCTTTCTTT. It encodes CASSLQGRNTEAFF.

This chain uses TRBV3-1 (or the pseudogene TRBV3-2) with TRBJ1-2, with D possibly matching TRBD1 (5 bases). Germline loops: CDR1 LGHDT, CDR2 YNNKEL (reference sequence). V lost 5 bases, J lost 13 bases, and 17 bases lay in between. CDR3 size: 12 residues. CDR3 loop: CASSKKGFIITF. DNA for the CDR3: TGTGCCAGCAGCAAGAAGGGGTTTATTATCACCTTC.

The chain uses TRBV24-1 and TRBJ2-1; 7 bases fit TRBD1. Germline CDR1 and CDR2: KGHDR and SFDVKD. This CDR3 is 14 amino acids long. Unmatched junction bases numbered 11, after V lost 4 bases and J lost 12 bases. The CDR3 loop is CATSDPGRDSGQFF. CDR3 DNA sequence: TGTGCCACCAGTGACCCCGGCCGGGACAGTGGGCAGTTCTTC.

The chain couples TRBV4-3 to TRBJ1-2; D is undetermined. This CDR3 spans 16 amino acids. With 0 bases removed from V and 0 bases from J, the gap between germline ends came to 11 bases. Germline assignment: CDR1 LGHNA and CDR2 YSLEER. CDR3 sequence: CASSQDLSLSNYGYTF. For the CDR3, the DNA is TGCGCCAGCAGCCAAGATTTATCCCTATCTAACTATGGCTACACCTTC.

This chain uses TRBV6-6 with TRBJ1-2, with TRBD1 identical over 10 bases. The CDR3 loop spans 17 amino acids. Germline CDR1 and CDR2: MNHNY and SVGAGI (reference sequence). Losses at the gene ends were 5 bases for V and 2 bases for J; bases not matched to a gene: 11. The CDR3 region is CASSHNPGQGINYGYTF. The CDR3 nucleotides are TGTGCCAGCAGTCATAACCCGGGACAGGGGATAAACTATGGCTACACCTTC.

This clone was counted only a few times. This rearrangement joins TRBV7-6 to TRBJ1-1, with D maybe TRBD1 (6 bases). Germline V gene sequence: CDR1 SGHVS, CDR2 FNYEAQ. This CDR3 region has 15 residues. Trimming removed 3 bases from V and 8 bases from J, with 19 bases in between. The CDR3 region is CASSLEQGRGHEAFF. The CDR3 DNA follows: TGTGCCAGCAGCTTGGAACAGGGCAGGGGACACGAAGCTTTCTTT.

The CDR3 DNA reads TGTGCCAGCAGCCTAGGAGATGGCACCCTCCACTTT. Translation gives CASSLGDGTLHF. The chain has TRBV5-6 and TRBJ1-6; D is unclear. The CDR3 extends over 12 amino acids. Trimming shortened V by 4 bases and J by 14 bases, and 13 bases separated the two germline ends. Germline loops: CDR1 SGHDT, CDR2 YYEEEE.

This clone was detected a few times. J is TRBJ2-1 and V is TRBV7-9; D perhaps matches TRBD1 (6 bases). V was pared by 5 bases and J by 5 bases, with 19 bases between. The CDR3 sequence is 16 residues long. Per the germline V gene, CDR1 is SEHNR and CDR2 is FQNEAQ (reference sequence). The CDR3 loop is CASSDSRGYGNNEQFF. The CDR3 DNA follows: TGTGCCAGCAGCGACAGCAGGGGATATGGGAACAATGAGCAGTTCTTC.

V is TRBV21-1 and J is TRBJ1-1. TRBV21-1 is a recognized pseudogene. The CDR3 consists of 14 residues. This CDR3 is CASSPPRVRTEAFF. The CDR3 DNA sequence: TGTGCCAGCAGCCCCCCGCGGGTTCGCACTGAAGCTTTCTTT.

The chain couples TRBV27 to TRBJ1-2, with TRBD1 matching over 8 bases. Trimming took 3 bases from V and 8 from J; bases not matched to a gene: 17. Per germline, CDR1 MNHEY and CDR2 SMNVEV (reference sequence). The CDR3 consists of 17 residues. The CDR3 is CASSFSVAGGSRGGYTF. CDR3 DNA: TGTGCCAGCAGTTTTAGCGTGGCAGGGGGCTCTCGTGGAGGCTACACCTTC.

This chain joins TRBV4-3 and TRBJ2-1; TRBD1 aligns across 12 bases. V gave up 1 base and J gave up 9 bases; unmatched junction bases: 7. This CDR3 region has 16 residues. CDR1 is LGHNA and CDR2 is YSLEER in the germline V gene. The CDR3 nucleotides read TGCGCCAGCAGCCAAGCCGGGACAGGGGGCTTGAGTGAGCAGTTCTTC. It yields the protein CASSQAGTGGLSEQFF.

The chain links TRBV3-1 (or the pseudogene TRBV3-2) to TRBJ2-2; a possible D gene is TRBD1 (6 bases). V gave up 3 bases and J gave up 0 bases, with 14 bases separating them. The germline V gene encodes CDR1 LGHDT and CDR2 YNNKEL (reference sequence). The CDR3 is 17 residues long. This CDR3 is CASSHHPTGTNTGELFF. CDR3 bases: TGTGCCAGCAGCCACCATCCTACAGGGACGAACACCGGGGAGCTGTTTTTT.

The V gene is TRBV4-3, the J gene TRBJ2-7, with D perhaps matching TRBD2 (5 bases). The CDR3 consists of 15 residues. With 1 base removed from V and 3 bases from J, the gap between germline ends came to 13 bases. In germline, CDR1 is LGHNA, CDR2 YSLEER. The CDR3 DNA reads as TGCGCCAGCAGCCAAGGTCGTACGGGGAGCTACGAGCAGTACTTC. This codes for CASSQGRTGSYEQYF.

The CDR3 bases are TGTGCCAGCAGCCAAGACCTCCCTAGCGGCCAAGAGACCCAGTACTTC. It encodes CASSQDLPSGQETQYF. The chain carries TRBV3-1 (or the pseudogene TRBV3-2) and TRBJ2-5; TRBD2 matches 7 bases. V was clipped by 0 bases and J by 1 base; unmatched bases: 5. Germline-derived CDR1 and CDR2 are LGHDT and YNNKEL (reference sequence). CDR3 size: 16 residues.

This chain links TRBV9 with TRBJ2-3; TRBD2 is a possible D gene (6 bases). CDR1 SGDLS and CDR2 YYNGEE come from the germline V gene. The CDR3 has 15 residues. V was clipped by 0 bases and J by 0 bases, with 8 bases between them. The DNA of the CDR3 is TGTGCCAGCAGCGTAGGACTAGACAGCACAGATACGCAGTATTTT. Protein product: CASSVGLDSTDTQYF.

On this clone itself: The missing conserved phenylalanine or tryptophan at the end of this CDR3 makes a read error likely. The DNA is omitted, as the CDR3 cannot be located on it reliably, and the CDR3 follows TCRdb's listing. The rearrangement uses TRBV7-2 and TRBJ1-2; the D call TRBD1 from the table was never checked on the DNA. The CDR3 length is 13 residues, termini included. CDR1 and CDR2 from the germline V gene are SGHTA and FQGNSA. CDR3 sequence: CASSSEGTPPYIL.

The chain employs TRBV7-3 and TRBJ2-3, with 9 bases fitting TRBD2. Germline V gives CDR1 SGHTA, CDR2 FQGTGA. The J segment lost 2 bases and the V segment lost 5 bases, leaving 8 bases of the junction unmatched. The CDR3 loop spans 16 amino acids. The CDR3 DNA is TGTGCCAGCAGCCTCGGGGAGCGGGGGGACACAGATACGCAGTATTTT. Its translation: CASSLGERGDTDTQYF.

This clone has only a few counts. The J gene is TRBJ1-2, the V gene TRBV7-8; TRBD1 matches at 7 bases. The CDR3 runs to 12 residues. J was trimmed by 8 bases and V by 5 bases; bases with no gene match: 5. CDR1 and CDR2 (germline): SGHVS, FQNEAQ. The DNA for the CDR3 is TGTGCCAGCAGCGGACAGGCCCTAGGCTACACCTTC. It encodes CASSGQALGYTF.

This CDR3 reads CASSLKRGGVNEQFF. Here the CDR3 DNA reads TGTGCCAGCAGCTTGAAGCGGGGTGGTGTGAATGAGCAGTTCTTC. V and J are TRBV11-2 and TRBJ2-1; 7 nucleotides match TRBD2. Trimming took 3 bases from V and 7 from J; bases not matched to a gene: 9. The CDR3 loop spans 15 amino acids. From germline, CDR1 is SGHAT and CDR2 FQNNGV.

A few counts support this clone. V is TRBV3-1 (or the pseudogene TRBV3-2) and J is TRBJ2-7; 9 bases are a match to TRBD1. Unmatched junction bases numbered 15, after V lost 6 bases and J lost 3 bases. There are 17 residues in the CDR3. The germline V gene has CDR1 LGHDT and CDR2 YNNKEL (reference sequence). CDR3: CASRPSPQGAISYEQYF. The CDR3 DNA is TGTGCCAGCAGGCCAAGCCCACAGGGGGCAATAAGCTACGAGCAGTACTTC.